Described below is a single T cell receptor (beta chain) sequence and its context. What it binds is unknown. This specimen belongs to a study of T cell responses to AZD1222 COVID-19 vaccine. General study results and limits: Possibly, clonal diversity was underestimated; donors were largely white British and included more females. Just a handful of people given AZD1222 tested seropositive at baseline. The repertoires were collected only after the peak T cell response.

Only in-frame clones appear in the TCRdb table, and some are missing; sequencing was by immunoSEQ multiplex PCR. Here the sample spans 150,000 to 200,000 clones, about 89% being singletons. Germline CDR1 is SGHVS and CDR2 is FNYEAQ. V lost 5 bases and J 1 base, leaving 14 bases between the germline ends. CDR3 size: 15 residues. The sequencing used peripheral blood, collected 28 days after the second AZD1222 dose. This chain connects TRBV7-6 to TRBJ1-1; D may be TRBD1 (6 bases). The origin of this receptor is an adult who received the AZD1222 COVID-19 vaccine. The chain's CDR3 is CASSPTGTPNTEAFF. CDR3 bases: TGTGCCAGCAGCCCAACAGGGACACCGAACACTGAAGCTTTCTTT.